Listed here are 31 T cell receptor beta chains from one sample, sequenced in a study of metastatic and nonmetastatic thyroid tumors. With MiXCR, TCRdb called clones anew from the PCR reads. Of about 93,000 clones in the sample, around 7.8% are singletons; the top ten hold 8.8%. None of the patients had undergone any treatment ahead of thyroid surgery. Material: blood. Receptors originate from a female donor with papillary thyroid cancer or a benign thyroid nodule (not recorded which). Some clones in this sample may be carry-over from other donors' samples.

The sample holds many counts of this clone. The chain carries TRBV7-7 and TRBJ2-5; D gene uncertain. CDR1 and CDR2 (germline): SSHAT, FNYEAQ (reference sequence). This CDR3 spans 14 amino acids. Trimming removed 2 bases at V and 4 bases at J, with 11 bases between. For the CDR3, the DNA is TGTGCCAGCAGCTTAAATCCTCAGGTAGAGACCCAGTACTTC. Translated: CASSLNPQVETQYF. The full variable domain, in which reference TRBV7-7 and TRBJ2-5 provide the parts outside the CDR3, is GAGVSQSPRYKVTKRGQDVTLRCDPISSHATLYWYQQALGQGPEFLTYFNYEAQPDKSGLPSDRFSAERPEGSISTLTIQRTEQRDSAMYRCASSLNPQVETQYFGPGTRLLVL.

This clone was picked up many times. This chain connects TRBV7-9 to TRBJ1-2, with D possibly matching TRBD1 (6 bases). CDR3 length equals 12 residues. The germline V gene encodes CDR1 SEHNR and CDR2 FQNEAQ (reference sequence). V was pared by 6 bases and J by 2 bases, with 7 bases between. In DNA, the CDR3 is TGTGCCAGCAGTCAGGGGAACTATGGCTACACCTTC. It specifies CASSQGNYGYTF.

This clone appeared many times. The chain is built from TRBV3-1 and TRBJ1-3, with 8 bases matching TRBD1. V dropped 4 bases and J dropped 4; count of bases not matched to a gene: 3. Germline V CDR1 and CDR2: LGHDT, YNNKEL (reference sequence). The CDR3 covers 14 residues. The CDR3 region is CASSRTGSGNTIYF. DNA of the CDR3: TGTGCCAGCAGCCGGACAGGGTCAGGAAACACCATATATTTT.

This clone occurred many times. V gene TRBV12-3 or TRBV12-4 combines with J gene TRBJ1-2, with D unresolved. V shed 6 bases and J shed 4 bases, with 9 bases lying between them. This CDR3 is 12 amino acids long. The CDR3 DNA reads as TGTGCCAGCAGCGGGATCTTCTATGGCTACACCTTC. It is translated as CASSGIFYGYTF.

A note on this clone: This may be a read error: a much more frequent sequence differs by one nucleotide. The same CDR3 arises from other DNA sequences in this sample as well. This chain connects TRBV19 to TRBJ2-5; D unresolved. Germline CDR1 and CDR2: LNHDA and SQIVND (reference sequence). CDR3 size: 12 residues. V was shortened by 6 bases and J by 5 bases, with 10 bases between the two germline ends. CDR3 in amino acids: CASRAGGETQYF. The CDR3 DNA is TGTGCCAGTAGGGCAGGCGGTGAGACCCAGTACTTC.

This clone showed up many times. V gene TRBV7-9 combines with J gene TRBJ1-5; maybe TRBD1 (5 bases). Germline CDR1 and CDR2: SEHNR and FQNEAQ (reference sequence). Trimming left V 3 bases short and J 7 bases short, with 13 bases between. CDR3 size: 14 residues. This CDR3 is CASSFSRVEQPQHF. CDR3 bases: TGTGCCAGCAGCTTCTCCAGGGTGGAACAGCCCCAGCATTTT.

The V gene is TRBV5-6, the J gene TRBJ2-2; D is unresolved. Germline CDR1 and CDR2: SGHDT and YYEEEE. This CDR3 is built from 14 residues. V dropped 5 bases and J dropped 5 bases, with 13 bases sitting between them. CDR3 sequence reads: CASSGNVGTGELFF. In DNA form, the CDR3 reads TGTGCCAGCAGTGGCAACGTCGGGACCGGGGAGCTGTTTTTT.

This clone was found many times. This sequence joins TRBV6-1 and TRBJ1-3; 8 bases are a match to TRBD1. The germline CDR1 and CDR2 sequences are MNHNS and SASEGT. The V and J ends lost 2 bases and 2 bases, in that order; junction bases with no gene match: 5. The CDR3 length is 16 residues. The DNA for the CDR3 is TGTGCCAGCAGTGAACTGACAGGGGTGGCTGGAAACACCATATATTTT. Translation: CASSELTGVAGNTIYF.

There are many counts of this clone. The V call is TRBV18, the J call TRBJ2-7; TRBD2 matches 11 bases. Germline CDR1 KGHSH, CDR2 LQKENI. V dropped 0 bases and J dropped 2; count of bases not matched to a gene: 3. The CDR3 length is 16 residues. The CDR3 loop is CASSPPLAGGAYEQYF. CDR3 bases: TGTGCCAGCTCACCACCTCTAGCGGGGGGAGCCTACGAGCAGTACTTC.

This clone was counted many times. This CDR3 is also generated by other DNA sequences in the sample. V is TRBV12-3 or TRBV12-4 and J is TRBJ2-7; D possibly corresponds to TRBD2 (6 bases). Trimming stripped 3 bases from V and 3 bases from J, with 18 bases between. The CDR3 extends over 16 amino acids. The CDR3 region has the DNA TGTGCCAGCAGTTTCGGAGGGCGGGTTCGTGACTACGAGCAGTACTTC. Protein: CASSFGGRVRDYEQYF.

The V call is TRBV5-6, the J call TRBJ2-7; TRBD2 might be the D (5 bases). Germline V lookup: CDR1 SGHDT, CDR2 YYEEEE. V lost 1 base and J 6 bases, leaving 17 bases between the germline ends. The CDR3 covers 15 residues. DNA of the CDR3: TGTGCCAGCAGCTTGCGGGGAAGTACAAGGGCCGAGCAGTACTTC. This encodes CASSLRGSTRAEQYF.

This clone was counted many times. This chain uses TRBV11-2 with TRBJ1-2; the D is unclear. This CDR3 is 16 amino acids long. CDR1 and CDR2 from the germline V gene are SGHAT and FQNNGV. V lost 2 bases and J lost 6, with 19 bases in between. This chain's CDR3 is CASSLLALSGSDGYTF. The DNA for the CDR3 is TGTGCCAGCAGCTTACTAGCTTTGTCGGGGTCTGATGGCTACACCTTC.

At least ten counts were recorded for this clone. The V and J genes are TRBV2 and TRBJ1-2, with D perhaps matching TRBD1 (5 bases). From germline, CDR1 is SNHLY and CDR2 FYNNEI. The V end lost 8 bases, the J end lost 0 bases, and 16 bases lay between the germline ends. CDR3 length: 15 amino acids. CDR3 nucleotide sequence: TGTGCCAGCCTAAGTGGGGGACTCACTAACTATGGCTACACCTTC. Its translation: CASLSGGLTNYGYTF.

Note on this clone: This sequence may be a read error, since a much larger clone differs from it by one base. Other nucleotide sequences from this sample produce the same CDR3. The CDR3 bases are TGTGCCAGCAGCCCGCCAGGCGGTGGCAATCAGCCCCAGCATTTT. This codes for CASSPPGGGNQPQHF. The V gene is TRBV3-1, the J gene TRBJ1-5; no firm D call. This CDR3 region has 15 residues. Trimming shortened V by 4 bases and J by 2 bases, and 12 bases separated the two germline ends. Germline CDR1 and CDR2: LGHDT and YNNKEL (reference sequence).

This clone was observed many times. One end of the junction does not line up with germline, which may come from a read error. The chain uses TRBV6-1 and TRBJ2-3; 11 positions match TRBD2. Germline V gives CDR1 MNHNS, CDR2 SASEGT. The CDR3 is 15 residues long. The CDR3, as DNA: TGTGCCAGCAGCGAAGCTAGCGGGGGGTGGGATACGCAGTATTTT. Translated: CASSEASGGWDTQYF.

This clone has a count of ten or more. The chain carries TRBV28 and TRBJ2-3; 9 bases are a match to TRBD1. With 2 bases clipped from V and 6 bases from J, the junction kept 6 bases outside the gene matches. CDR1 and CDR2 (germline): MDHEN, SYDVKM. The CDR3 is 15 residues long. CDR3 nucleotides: TGTGCCAGCAGTTTAGGGGGGACAGGGAAGGATACGCAGTATTTT. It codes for CASSLGGTGKDTQYF.

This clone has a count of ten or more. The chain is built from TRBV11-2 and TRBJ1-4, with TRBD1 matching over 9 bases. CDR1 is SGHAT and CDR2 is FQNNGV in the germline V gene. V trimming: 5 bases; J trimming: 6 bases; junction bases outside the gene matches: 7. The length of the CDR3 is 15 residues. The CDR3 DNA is TGTGCCAGCAGCCCACAGGACAGGGGAGATGAAAAACTGTTTTTT. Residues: CASSPQDRGDEKLFF.

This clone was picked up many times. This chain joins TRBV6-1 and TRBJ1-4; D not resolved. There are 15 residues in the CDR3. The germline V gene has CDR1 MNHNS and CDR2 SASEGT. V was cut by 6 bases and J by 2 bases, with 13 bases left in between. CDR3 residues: CASRPPFGTNEKLFF. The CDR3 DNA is TGTGCCAGCAGGCCCCCTTTTGGTACTAATGAAAAACTGTTTTTT.

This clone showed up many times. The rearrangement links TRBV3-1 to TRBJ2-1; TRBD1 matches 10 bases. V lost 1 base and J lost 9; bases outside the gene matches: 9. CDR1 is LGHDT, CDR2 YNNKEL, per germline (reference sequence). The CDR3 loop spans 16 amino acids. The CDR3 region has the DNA TGTGCCAGCAGCCAAGCGACAGGGGGCGGAAGGAGTGAGCAGTTCTTC. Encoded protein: CASSQATGGGRSEQFF.

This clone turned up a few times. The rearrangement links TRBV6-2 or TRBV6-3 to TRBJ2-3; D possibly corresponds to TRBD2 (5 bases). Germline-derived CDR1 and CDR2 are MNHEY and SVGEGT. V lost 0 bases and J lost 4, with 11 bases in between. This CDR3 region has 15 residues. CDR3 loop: CASSYSTRTSDTQYF. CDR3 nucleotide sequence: TGTGCCAGCAGTTACTCCACTAGAACATCAGATACGCAGTATTTT.

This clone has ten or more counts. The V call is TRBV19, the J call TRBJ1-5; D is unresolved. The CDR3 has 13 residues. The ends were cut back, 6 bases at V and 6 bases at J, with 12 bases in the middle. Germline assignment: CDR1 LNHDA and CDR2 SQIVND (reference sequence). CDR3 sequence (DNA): TGTGCCAGTAGCCTCCGGCGAGGTCAGCCCCAGCATTTT. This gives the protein CASSLRRGQPQHF.

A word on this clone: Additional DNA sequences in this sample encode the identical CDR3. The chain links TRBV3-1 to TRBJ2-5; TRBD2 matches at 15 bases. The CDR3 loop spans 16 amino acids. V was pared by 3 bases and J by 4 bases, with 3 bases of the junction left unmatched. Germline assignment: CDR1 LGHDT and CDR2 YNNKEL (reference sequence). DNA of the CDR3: TGTGCCAGCAGCCAGGGACTAGCGGGGGGCCGAGAGACCCAGTACTTC. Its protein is CASSQGLAGGRETQYF.

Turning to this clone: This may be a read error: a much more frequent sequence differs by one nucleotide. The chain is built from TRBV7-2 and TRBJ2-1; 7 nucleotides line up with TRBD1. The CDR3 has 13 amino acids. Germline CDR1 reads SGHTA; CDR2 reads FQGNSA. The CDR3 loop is CASSTYRGNGQFF. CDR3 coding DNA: TGTGCCAGCAGCACCTACAGGGGAAATGGGCAGTTCTTC.

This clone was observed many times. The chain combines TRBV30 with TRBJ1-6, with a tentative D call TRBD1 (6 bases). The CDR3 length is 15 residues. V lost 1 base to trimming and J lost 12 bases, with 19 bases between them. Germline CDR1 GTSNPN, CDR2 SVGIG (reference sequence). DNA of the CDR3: TGTGCCTGGAGTGGATCTTGGGGGCCCACCGAACCCCTCCACTTT. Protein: CAWSGSWGPTEPLHF.

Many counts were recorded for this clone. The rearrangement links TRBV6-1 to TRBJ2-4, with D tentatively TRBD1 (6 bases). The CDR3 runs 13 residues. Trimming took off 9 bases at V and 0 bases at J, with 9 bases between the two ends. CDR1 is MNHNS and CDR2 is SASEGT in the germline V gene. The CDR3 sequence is CASSGVAKNIQYF. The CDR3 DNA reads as TGTGCCAGTTCAGGGGTAGCCAAAAACATTCAGTACTTC.

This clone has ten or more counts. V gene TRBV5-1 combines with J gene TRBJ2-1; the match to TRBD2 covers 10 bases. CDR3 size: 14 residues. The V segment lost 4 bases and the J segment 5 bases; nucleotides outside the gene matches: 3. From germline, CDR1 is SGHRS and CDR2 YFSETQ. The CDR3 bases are TGCGCCAGCAGCCTAGCGGGGGCCCACAATGAGCAGTTCTTC. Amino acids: CASSLAGAHNEQFF. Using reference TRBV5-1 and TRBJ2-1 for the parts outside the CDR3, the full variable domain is KAGVTQTPRYLIKTRGQQVTLSCSPISGHRSVSWYQQTPGQGLQFLFEYFSETQRNKGNFPGRFSGRQFSNSRSEMNVSTLELGDSALYLCASSLAGAHNEQFFGPGTRLTVL.

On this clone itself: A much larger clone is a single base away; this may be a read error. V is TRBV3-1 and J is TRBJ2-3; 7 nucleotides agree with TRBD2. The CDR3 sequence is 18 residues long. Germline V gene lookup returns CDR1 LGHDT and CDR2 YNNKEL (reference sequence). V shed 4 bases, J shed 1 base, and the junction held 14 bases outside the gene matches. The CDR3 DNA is TGTGCCAGCAGCCCGCGCGCCGGGGAGGGGCCGGGCACAGATACGCAGTATTTT. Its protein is CASSPRAGEGPGTDTQYF.

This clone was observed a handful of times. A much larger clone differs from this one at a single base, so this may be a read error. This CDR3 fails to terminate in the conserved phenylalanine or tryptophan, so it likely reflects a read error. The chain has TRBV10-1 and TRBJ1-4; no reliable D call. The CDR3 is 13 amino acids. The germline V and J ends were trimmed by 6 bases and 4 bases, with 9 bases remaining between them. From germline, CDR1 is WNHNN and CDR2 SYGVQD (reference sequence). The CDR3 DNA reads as TGCGCCAGCAGCCGCGGGTATAATGAAAAACTGTTTCTT. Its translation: CASSRGYNEKLFL.

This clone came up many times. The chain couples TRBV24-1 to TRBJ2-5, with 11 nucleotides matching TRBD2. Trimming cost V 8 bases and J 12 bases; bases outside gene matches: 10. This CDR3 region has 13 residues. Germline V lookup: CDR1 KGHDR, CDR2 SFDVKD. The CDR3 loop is CATTDSGGAPKYF. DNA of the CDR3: TGTGCCACCACCGATAGCGGGGGGGCCCCAAAGTACTTC.

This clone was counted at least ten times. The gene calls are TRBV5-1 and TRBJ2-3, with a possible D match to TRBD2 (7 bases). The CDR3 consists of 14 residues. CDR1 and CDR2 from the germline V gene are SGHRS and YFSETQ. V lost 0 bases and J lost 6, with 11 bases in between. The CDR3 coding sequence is TGCGCCAGCAGCTTGGGGACGGGGGGCGATACGCAGTATTTT. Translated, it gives CASSLGTGGDTQYF.

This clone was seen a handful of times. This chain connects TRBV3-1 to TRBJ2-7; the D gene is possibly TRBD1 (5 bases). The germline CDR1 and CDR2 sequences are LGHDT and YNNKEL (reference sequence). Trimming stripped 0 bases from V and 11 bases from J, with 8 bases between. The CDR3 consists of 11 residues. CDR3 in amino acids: CASSQEGREYF. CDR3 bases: TGTGCCAGCAGCCAAGAGGGCAGGGAGTACTTC.